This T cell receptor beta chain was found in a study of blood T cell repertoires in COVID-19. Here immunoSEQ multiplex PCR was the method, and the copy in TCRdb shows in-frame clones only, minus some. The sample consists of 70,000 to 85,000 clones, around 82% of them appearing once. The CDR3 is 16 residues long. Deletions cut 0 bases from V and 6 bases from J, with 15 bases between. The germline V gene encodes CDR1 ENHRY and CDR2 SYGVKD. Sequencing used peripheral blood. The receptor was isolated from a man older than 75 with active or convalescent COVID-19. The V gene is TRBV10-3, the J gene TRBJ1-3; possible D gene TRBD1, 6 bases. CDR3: CAISESIGGRQNTIYF. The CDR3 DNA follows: TGTGCCATCAGTGAGTCGATAGGGGGAAGGCAAAACACCATATATTTT.